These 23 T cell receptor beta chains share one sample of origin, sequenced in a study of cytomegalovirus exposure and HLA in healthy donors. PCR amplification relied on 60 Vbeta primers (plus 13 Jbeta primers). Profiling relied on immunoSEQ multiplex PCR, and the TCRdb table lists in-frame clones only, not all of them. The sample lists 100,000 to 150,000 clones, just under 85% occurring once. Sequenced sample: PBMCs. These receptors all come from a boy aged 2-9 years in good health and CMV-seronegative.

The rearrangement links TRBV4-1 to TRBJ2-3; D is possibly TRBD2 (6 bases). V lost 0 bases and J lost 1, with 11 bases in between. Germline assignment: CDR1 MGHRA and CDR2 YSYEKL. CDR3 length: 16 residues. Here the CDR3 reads CASSQDDQRGTDTQYF. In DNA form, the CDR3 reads TGCGCCAGCAGCCAAGATGATCAGCGGGGCACAGATACGCAGTATTTT.

The CDR3 DNA is TGTGCCTGGAGGCGGGGGCATAGCACAGATACGCAGTATTTT. This encodes CAWRRGHSTDTQYF. The V and J genes are TRBV30 and TRBJ2-3; maybe TRBD2 (7 bases). This CDR3 has 14 amino acids. Trimming stripped 3 bases from V and 0 bases from J, with 10 bases between. Germline V gene lookup returns CDR1 GTSNPN and CDR2 SVGIG (reference sequence).

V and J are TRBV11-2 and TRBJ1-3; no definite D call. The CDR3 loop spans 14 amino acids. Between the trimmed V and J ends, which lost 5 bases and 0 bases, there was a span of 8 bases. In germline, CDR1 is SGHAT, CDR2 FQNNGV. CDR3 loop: CASSLVVSGNTIYF. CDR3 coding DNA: TGTGCCAGCAGCCTCGTTGTCTCTGGAAACACCATATATTTT.

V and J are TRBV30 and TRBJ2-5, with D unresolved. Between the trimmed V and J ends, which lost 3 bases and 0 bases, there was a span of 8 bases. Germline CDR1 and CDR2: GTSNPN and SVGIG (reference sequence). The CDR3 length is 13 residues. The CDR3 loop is CAWSPNNQETQYF. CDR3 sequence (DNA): TGTGCCTGGAGCCCAAACAACCAAGAGACCCAGTACTTC.

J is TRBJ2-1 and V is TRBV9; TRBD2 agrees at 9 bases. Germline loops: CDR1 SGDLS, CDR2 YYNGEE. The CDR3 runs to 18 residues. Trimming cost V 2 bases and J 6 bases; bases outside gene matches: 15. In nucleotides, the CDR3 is TGTGCCAGCAGCGTTGCGGGGGGGTGGAGAAATCTACGCAATGAGCAGTTCTTC. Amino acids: CASSVAGGWRNLRNEQFF.

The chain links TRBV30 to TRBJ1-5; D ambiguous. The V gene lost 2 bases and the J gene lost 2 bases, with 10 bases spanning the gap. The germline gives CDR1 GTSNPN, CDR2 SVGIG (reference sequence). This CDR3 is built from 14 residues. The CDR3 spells CAWSYWRGNQPQHF. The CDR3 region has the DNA TGTGCCTGGAGTTACTGGAGGGGCAATCAGCCCCAGCATTTT.

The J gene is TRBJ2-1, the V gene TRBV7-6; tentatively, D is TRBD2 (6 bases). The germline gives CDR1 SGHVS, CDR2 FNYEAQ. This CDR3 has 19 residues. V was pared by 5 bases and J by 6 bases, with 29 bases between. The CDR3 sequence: CASSLGPSGRGNPGNEQFF. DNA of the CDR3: TGTGCCAGCAGCCTAGGCCCGAGTGGGCGGGGAAATCCGGGCAATGAGCAGTTCTTC.

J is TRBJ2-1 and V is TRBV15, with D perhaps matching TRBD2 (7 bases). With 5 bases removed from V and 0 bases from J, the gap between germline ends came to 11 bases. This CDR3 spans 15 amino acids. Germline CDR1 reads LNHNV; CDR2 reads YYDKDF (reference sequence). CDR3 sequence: CATSPRGASYNEQFF. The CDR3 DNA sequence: TGTGCCACCAGCCCCCGGGGGGCCTCCTACAATGAGCAGTTCTTC.

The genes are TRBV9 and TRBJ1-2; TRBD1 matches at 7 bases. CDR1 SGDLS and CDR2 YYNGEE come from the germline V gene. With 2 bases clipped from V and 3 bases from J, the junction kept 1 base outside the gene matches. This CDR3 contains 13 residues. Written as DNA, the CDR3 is TGTGCCAGCAGCGTTACAGGGGACTATGGCTACACCTTC. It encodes CASSVTGDYGYTF.

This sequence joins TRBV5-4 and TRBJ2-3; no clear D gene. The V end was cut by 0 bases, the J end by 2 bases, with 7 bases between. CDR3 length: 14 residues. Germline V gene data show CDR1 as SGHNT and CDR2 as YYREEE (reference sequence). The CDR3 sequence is CASSLGRNTDTQYF. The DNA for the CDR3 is TGTGCCAGCAGCTTGGGGCGGAACACAGATACGCAGTATTTT.

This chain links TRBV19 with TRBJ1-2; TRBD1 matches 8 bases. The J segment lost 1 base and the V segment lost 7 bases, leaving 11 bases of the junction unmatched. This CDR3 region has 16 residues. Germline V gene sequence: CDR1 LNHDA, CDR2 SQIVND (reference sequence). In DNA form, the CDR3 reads TGTGCCAGTAAGACAGGGGACATATCACTTAACTATGGCTACACCTTC. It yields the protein CASKTGDISLNYGYTF.

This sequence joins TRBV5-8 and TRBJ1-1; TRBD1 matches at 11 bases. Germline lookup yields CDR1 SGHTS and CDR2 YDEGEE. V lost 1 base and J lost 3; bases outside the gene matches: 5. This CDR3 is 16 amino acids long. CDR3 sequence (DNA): TGTGCCAGCAGCTTGAGGGGGGGACAGGGGGACACTGAAGCTTTCTTT. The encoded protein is CASSLRGGQGDTEAFF.

The chain's CDR3 is CASSPWLTSGKVETQYF. The CDR3 DNA follows: TGTGCCAGCAGCCCCTGGTTGACTAGCGGGAAAGTTGAGACCCAGTACTTC. The chain employs TRBV5-6 and TRBJ2-5; 11 bases are a match to TRBD2. CDR1 SGHDT and CDR2 YYEEEE come from the germline V gene. V shed 4 bases, J shed 5 bases, and the junction held 13 bases outside the gene matches. This CDR3 is 17 amino acids long.

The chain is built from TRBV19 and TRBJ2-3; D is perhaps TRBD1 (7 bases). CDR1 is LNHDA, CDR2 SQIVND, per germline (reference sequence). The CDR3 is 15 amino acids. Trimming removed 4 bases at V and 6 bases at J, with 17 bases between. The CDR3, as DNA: TGTGCCAGTAGTACCGAGGGGGCGGGGCGCGATACGCAGTATTTT. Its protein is CASSTEGAGRDTQYF.

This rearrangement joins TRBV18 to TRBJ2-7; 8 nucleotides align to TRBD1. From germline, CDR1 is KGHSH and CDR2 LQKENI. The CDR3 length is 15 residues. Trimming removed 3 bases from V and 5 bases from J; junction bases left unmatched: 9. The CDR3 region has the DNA TGTGCCAGCTCACCTGGACAGGGAGTTCTGCACGAGCAGTACGTC. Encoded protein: CASSPGQGVLHEQYV.

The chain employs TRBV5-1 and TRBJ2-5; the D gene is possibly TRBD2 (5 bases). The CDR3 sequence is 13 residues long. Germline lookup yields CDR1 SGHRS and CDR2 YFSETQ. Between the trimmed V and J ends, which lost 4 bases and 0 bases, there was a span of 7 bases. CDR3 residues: CASSRGYQETQYF. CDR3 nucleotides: TGCGCCAGCAGCCGGGGATACCAAGAGACCCAGTACTTC. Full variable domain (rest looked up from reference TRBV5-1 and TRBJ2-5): KAGVTQTPRYLIKTRGQQVTLSCSPISGHRSVSWYQQTPGQGLQFLFEYFSETQRNKGNFPGRFSGRQFSNSRSEMNVSTLELGDSALYLCASSRGYQETQYFGPGTRLLVL.

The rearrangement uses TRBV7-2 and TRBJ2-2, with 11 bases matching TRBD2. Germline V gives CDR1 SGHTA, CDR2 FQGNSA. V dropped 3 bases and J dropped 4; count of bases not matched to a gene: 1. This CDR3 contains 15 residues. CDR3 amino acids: CASSFLAGGTGELFF. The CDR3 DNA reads TGTGCCAGCAGCTTCCTAGCGGGAGGCACCGGGGAGCTGTTTTTT.

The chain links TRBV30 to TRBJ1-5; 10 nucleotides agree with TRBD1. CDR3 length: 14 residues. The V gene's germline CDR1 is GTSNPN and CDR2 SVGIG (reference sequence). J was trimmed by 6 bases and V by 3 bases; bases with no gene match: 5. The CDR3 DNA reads TGTGCCTGGAGGGACAGGGGGACTGGTCAGCCCCAGCATTTT. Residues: CAWRDRGTGQPQHF.

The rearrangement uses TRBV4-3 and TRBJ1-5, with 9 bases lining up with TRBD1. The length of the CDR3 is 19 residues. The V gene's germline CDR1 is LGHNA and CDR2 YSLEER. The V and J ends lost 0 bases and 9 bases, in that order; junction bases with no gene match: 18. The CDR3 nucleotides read TGCGCCAGCAGCCAAGATAGGTTGGCGGGACAGGGAGTCGCAGGGCCCCAGCATTTT. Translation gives CASSQDRLAGQGVAGPQHF.

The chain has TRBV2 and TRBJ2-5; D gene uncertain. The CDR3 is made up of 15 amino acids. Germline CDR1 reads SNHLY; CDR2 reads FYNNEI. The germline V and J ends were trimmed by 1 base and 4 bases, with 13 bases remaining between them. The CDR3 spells CASSEERPNIETQYF. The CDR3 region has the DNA TGTGCCAGCAGTGAAGAGAGGCCGAACATAGAGACCCAGTACTTC.

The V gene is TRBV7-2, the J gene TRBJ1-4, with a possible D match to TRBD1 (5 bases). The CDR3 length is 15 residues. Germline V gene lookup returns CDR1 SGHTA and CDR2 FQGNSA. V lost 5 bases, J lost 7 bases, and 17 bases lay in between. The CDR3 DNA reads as TGTGCCAGCAGCCCCCGGACATATGGTGGTGAAAAACTGTTTTTT. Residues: CASSPRTYGGEKLFF. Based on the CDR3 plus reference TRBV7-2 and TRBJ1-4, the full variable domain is GAGVSQSPSNKVTEKGKDVELRCDPISGHTALYWYRQSLGQGLEFLIYFQGNSAPDKSGLPSDRFSAERTGGSVSTLTIQRTQQEDSAVYLCASSPRTYGGEKLFFGSGTQLSVL.

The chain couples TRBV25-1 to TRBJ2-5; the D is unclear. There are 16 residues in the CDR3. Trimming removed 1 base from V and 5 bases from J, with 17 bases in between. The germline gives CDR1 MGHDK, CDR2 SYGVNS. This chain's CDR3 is CASSELGSMAMETQYF. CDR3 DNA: TGTGCCAGCAGTGAATTGGGTAGCATGGCCATGGAGACCCAGTACTTC.

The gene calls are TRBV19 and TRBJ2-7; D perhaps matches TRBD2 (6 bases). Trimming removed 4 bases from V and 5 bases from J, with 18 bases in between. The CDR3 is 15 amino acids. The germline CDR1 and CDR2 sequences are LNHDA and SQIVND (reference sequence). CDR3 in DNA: TGTGCCAGTAGTAGTACTAGCACCGGTCGGGACGAGCAGTACTTC. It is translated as CASSSTSTGRDEQYF. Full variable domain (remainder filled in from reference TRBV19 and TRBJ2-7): DGGITQSPKYLFRKEGQNVTLSCEQNLNHDAMYWYRQDPGQGLRLIYYSQIVNDFQKGDIAEGYSVSREKKESFPLTVTSAQKNPTAFYLCASSSTSTGRDEQYFGPGTRLTVT.